The 27 T cell receptor beta chains presented below share a single source sample, sequenced in a study of control samples from healthy donors and cancer patients. Assay: immunoSEQ multiplex PCR; the TCRdb copy retains only in-frame clones and omits some. The sample has around 180,000 clones, approximately 94% seen once; the top ten hold approximately 1.5%. Specimen: blood. The receptors originated from a woman under 30 in good health.

V usage is TRBV4-2 and J usage is TRBJ1-5; a possible D gene is TRBD1 (5 bases). The CDR3 extends over 16 amino acids. V lost 1 base and J 4 bases, leaving 14 bases between the germline ends. Per germline, CDR1 LGHNA and CDR2 YNFKEQ. The CDR3 protein is CASSQVKGPPNQPQHF. CDR3 in DNA: TGTGCCAGCAGCCAAGTGAAGGGGCCCCCGAATCAGCCCCAGCATTTT.

The V gene is TRBV14, the J gene TRBJ2-1; D is unclear. Germline-derived CDR1 and CDR2 are SGHDN and FVKESK. V dropped 0 bases and J dropped 0 bases, with 12 bases sitting between them. CDR3 size: 17 residues. DNA for the CDR3: TGTGCCAGCAGCCAAGATCCACCATGGAGCTCCTACAATGAGCAGTTCTTC. This translates into CASSQDPPWSSYNEQFF. The full variable domain, rest sourced from reference TRBV14 and TRBJ2-1, is EAGVTQFPSHSVIEKGQTVTLRCDPISGHDNLYWYRRVMGKEIKFLLHFVKESKQDESGMPNNRFLAERTGGTYSTLKVQPAELEDSGVYFCASSQDPPWSSYNEQFFGPGTRLTVL.

V is TRBV4-1 and J is TRBJ2-5, with D uncertain. CDR1 and CDR2 (germline): MGHRA, YSYEKL. Trimming stripped 6 bases from V and 1 base from J, with 9 bases between. This CDR3 is 13 amino acids long. The CDR3 reads CASSTVVQETQYF. CDR3 DNA: TGCGCCAGCAGTACGGTGGTCCAAGAGACCCAGTACTTC.

V gene TRBV27 combines with J gene TRBJ1-1, with TRBD1 matching over 8 bases. V lost 6 bases and J lost 3; bases outside the gene matches: 9. The length of the CDR3 is 15 residues. From germline, CDR1 is MNHEY and CDR2 SMNVEV (reference sequence). CDR3 amino acids: CASRTQGVLDTEAFF. DNA of the CDR3: TGTGCCAGCAGGACACAGGGGGTCTTGGACACTGAAGCTTTCTTT.

The chain employs TRBV6-6 and TRBJ2-7, with D unresolved. Germline V gene data show CDR1 as MNHNY and CDR2 as SVGAGI (reference sequence). Trimming cost V 2 bases and J 4 bases, with 12 bases left between them. The length of the CDR3 is 14 residues. CDR3 in DNA: TGTGCCAGCAGTTACCGGGCCAGCTTTTACGAGCAGTACTTC. Protein: CASSYRASFYEQYF.

This chain's CDR3 is CASGTGGYYGYTF. The CDR3 region has the DNA TGTGCTAGTGGTACAGGGGGCTACTATGGCTACACCTTC. This chain connects TRBV12-5 to TRBJ1-2, with 9 bases that match TRBD1. The germline V gene has CDR1 LGHNT and CDR2 FRNRAP. Trimming took 5 bases from V and 3 from J; bases not matched to a gene: 1. The CDR3 runs 13 residues.

The chain links TRBV12-3 or TRBV12-4 to TRBJ1-5, with D uncertain. The CDR3 consists of 12 residues. V was clipped by 7 bases and J by 0 bases, with 4 bases between them. The CDR3: CASNLSNQPQHF. In DNA, the CDR3 is TGTGCCAGCAACCTTAGCAATCAGCCCCAGCATTTT.

The V and J genes are TRBV6-5 and TRBJ1-1, with 7 bases lining up with TRBD1. Trimming removed 4 bases from V and 6 bases from J; junction bases left unmatched: 11. Germline CDR1 is MNHEY and CDR2 is SVGAGI. There are 15 residues in the CDR3. The CDR3 nucleotides are TGTGCCAGCAGTTCGGCGACAGGGCATCGCGCTGAAGCTTTCTTT. This codes for CASSSATGHRAEAFF.

The chain recombines TRBV6-2 or TRBV6-3 with TRBJ2-2; 7 bases are a match to TRBD1. CDR3 length: 19 amino acids. Per germline, CDR1 MNHEY and CDR2 SVGEGT. Trimming took 5 bases from V and 4 from J; bases not matched to a gene: 19. CDR3: CASSTWDSIAIDLTGELFF. The CDR3 DNA reads as TGTGCCAGCAGTACGTGGGACAGCATAGCGATCGACCTCACCGGGGAGCTGTTTTTT.

The chain links TRBV2 to TRBJ2-5; 9 bases are shared with TRBD2. The V gene end was trimmed by 7 bases and the J gene end by 4 bases; junction bases not matched to a gene: 22. CDR3 length equals 19 residues. CDR1 and CDR2 from the germline V gene are SNHLY and FYNNEI. The CDR3 loop is CASTTRIGSGLAGRETQYF. The CDR3 nucleotides read TGTGCCAGCACCACAAGGATTGGGTCCGGGCTAGCGGGACGAGAGACCCAGTACTTC.

V usage is TRBV10-1 and J usage is TRBJ1-5; D possibly corresponds to TRBD1 (5 bases). Germline V gene lookup returns CDR1 WNHNN and CDR2 SYGVQD (reference sequence). CDR3 length: 13 amino acids. Trimming cost V 6 bases and J 5 bases, with 11 bases left between them. In DNA, the CDR3 is TGCGCCAGCAGCCGACAGATAGATCAGCCCCAGCATTTT. This translates into CASSRQIDQPQHF.

This clone was seen just once. The chain has TRBV27 and TRBJ1-5, with TRBD1 matching over 9 bases. The junction had 13 bases not matched to a gene; V was cut back by 5 bases and J by 5 bases. The CDR3 spans 17 residues. Germline V gene data show CDR1 as MNHEY and CDR2 as SMNVEV (reference sequence). The CDR3 loop is CASSPSPGQGGYQPQHF. CDR3 DNA sequence: TGTGCCAGCAGTCCCTCCCCGGGACAGGGTGGATATCAGCCCCAGCATTTT.

The genes are TRBV6-6 and TRBJ1-5; D call uncertain. Germline V gene data show CDR1 as MNHNY and CDR2 as SVGAGI (reference sequence). The CDR3 runs to 14 residues. The V end was cut by 6 bases, the J end by 2 bases, with 11 bases between. DNA for the CDR3: TGTGCCAGCAGGGCAGGTTTTGGCAATCAGCCCCAGCATTTT. Protein product: CASRAGFGNQPQHF.

This clone was seen just once. The chain carries TRBV20-1 and TRBJ2-1; D ambiguous. The CDR3 covers 11 residues. Trimming pared 3 bases from V and 6 bases from J, leaving 6 bases between. Per germline, CDR1 DFQATT and CDR2 SNEGSKA (reference sequence). The CDR3 DNA reads as TGCAGTGCTAGTCTCGGCAATGAGCAGTTCTTC. This sequence encodes CSASLGNEQFF.

The chain joins TRBV7-8 to TRBJ1-1, with D hard to call. V dropped 1 base and J dropped 1 base, with 7 bases sitting between them. Looked up from germline, CDR1 is SGHVS and CDR2 is FQNEAQ. The CDR3 runs 14 residues. The CDR3 DNA follows: TGTGCCAGCAGCTTAGTCTCTCCGAACACTGAAGCTTTCTTT. Encoded protein: CASSLVSPNTEAFF.

The CDR3 is CASSKGQTYEQYF. In DNA, the CDR3 is TGCGCCAGCAGTAAGGGACAGACCTACGAGCAGTACTTC. The chain recombines TRBV10-2 with TRBJ2-7, with 7 positions matching TRBD1. Germline V gene lookup returns CDR1 WSHSY and CDR2 SAAADI. The CDR3 sequence is 13 residues long. Trimming at V came to 5 bases and at J to 2 bases, leaving 3 bases not matched to a gene.

The genes are TRBV5-1 and TRBJ1-6; 7 nucleotides line up with TRBD1. Germline V lookup: CDR1 SGHRS, CDR2 YFSETQ. The junction had 1 base not matched to a gene; V was cut back by 3 bases and J by 7 bases. This CDR3 comprises 13 residues. The CDR3 spells CASSYRGNSPLHF. CDR3 coding DNA: TGCGCCAGCAGCTACAGGGGAAATTCACCCCTCCACTTT. Based on the CDR3 plus reference TRBV5-1 and TRBJ1-6, the full variable domain is KAGVTQTPRYLIKTRGQQVTLSCSPISGHRSVSWYQQTPGQGLQFLFEYFSETQRNKGNFPGRFSGRQFSNSRSEMNVSTLELGDSALYLCASSYRGNSPLHFGNGTRLTVT.

The chain recombines TRBV5-1 with TRBJ2-2; D not resolved. V lost 4 bases to trimming and J lost 5 bases, with 12 bases between them. The CDR3 extends over 14 amino acids. CDR1 and CDR2 from the germline V gene are SGHRS and YFSETQ. CDR3 amino acids: CASSRLGYTGELFF. The CDR3 DNA sequence: TGCGCCAGCAGCAGGCTAGGTTATACCGGGGAGCTGTTTTTT.

V usage is TRBV5-6 and J usage is TRBJ1-2; perhaps TRBD1 as D (5 bases). CDR1 and CDR2 (germline): SGHDT, YYEEEE. The CDR3 contains 18 residues. V lost 1 base and J lost 2, with 21 bases in between. The chain's CDR3 is CASSLLFLDSRGNYGYTF. In DNA form, the CDR3 reads TGTGCCAGCAGCTTGCTATTTCTCGACAGTCGGGGGAACTATGGCTACACCTTC.

The chain is built from TRBV7-2 and TRBJ2-7, with D perhaps being TRBD1 or TRBD2 (5 bases each). The germline V and J ends were trimmed by 2 bases and 2 bases, with 10 bases remaining between them. Germline CDR1 SGHTA, CDR2 FQGNSA. There are 14 residues in the CDR3. Written as DNA, the CDR3 is TGTGCCAGCAGCTTATATGGGGGACCCTACGAGCAGTACTTC. Encoded protein: CASSLYGGPYEQYF. Complete variable domain (other parts from reference TRBV7-2 and TRBJ2-7): GAGVSQSPSNKVTEKGKDVELRCDPISGHTALYWYRQSLGQGLEFLIYFQGNSAPDKSGLPSDRFSAERTGGSVSTLTIQRTQQEDSAVYLCASSLYGGPYEQYFGPGTRLTVT.

J is TRBJ2-3 and V is TRBV27; possible D gene TRBD1, 5 bases. Germline V lookup: CDR1 MNHEY, CDR2 SMNVEV (reference sequence). There are 13 residues in the CDR3. The ends were cut back, 3 bases at V and 3 bases at J, with 7 bases in the middle. DNA of the CDR3: TGTGCCAGCAGTTTGGGGCGGACAGATACGCAGTATTTT. This sequence encodes CASSLGRTDTQYF.

The V gene is TRBV6-2 or TRBV6-3, the J gene TRBJ2-5, with unresolved D. The CDR3 extends over 13 amino acids. Trimming shortened V by 1 base and J by 7 bases, and 10 bases separated the two germline ends. Per the germline V gene, CDR1 is MNHEY and CDR2 is SVGEGT. The CDR3 loop reads CASSYFGKGTQYF. The CDR3 DNA follows: TGTGCCAGCAGTTACTTTGGGAAGGGGACCCAGTACTTC.

This clone was recorded only once. The rearrangement links TRBV7-2 to TRBJ1-2; no clear D. CDR1 SGHTA and CDR2 FQGNSA come from the germline V gene. Trimming stripped 1 base from V and 8 bases from J, with 11 bases between. This CDR3 has 13 amino acids. The CDR3 region has the DNA TGTGCCAGCAGCTTAGACAGATCTGTAGGCTACACCTTC. This encodes CASSLDRSVGYTF.

The chain combines TRBV3-1 (or the pseudogene TRBV3-2) with TRBJ2-1; no clear D. The CDR3 spans 13 residues. Germline V CDR1 and CDR2: LGHDT, YNNKEL (reference sequence). Trimming removed 4 bases from V and 12 bases from J, with 16 bases in between. CDR3 protein: CASSPSNGHGQFF. The CDR3 bases are TGTGCCAGCAGCCCTTCGAATGGGCATGGGCAGTTCTTC.

This rearrangement joins TRBV5-1 to TRBJ2-3; D unclear. V dropped 6 bases and J dropped 4 bases, with 12 bases sitting between them. The length of the CDR3 is 13 residues. The germline V gene has CDR1 SGHRS and CDR2 YFSETQ. The DNA for the CDR3 is TGCGCCAGCAACCCCCTGGACGCAGATACGCAGTATTTT. Encoded protein: CASNPLDADTQYF.

The V call is TRBV29-1, the J call TRBJ2-1; D perhaps matches TRBD2 (5 bases). Germline V gene lookup returns CDR1 SQVTM and CDR2 ANQGSEA. V lost 7 bases, J lost 9 bases, and 13 bases lay in between. The CDR3 length is 11 residues. CDR3 sequence reads: CSAEAAGEQFF. The CDR3 nucleotides read TGCAGCGCCGAAGCGGCGGGTGAGCAGTTCTTC.

This clone appeared once. The chain joins TRBV11-2 to TRBJ1-4; D not resolved. Between the trimmed V and J ends, which lost 4 bases and 0 bases, there was a span of 6 bases. Germline V gene lookup returns CDR1 SGHAT and CDR2 FQNNGV. This CDR3 is 14 amino acids long. CDR3 nucleotide sequence: TGTGCCAGCAGCTCGATTGCAACTAATGAAAAACTGTTTTTT. The encoded protein is CASSSIATNEKLFF.